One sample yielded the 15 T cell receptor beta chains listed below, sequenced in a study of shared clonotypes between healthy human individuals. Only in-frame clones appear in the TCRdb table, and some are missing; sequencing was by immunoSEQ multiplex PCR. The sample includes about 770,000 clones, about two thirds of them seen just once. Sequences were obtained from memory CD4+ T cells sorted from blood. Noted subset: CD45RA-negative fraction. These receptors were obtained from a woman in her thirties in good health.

CDR3 sequence: CASSLRGSGLAGAYNEQFF. Written as DNA, the CDR3 is TGTGCCAGCAGCTTAAGAGGGTCCGGACTAGCGGGAGCATACAATGAGCAGTTCTTC. V usage is TRBV11-1 and J usage is TRBJ2-1; 13 bases map to TRBD2. Germline assignment: CDR1 SGHAT and CDR2 FQDESV (reference sequence). This CDR3 region has 19 residues. Trimming took 2 bases from V and 4 from J; bases not matched to a gene: 11.

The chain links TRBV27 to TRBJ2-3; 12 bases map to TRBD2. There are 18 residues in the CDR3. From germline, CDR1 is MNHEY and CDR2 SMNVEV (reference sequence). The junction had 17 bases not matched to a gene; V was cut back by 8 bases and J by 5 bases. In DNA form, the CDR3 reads TGTGCCAGCGCCTTTAAGGTTTCGACTAGCGGGAGTGGAGATACGCAGTATTTT. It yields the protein CASAFKVSTSGSGDTQYF.

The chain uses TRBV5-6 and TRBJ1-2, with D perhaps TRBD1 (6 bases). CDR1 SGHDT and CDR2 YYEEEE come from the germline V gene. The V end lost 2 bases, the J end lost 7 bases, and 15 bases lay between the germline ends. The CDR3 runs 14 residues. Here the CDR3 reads CASSFRGSFSGYTF. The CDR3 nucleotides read TGTGCCAGCAGCTTCAGGGGTTCGTTCTCTGGCTACACCTTC.

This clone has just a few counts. The CDR3 spells CASRGQLTYGYTF. The CDR3 nucleotides read TGTGCCAGCAGGGGACAGCTTACCTATGGCTACACCTTC. This chain links TRBV2 with TRBJ1-2, with TRBD1 matching 7 bases. Germline V gives CDR1 SNHLY, CDR2 FYNNEI. This CDR3 is 13 amino acids long. With V trimmed by 6 bases and J by 4 bases, 5 bases remained unmatched.

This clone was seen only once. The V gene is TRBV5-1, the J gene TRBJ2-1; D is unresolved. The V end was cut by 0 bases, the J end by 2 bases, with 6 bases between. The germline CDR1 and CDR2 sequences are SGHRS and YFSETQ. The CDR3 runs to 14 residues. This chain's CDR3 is CASSLEGPYNEQFF. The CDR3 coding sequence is TGCGCCAGCAGCTTGGAAGGGCCCTACAATGAGCAGTTCTTC.

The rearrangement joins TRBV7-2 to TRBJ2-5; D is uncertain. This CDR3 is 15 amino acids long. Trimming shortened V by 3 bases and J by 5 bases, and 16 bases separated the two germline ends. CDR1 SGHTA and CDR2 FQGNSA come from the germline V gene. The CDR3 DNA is TGTGCCAGCAGCTTTATGTCGGGTGCCGGGGAGACCCAGTACTTC. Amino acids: CASSFMSGAGETQYF.

CDR3 nucleotides: TGTGCCACTAGCGGAACGGCCACAGATACGCAGTATTTT. Translated: CATSGTATDTQYF. This chain links TRBV25-1 with TRBJ2-3; 7 positions match TRBD2. Per the germline V gene, CDR1 is MGHDK and CDR2 is SYGVNS. This CDR3 comprises 13 residues. The V gene end was trimmed by 10 bases and the J gene end by 2 bases; junction bases not matched to a gene: 6. Full variable domain (outside the CDR3, taken from reference TRBV25-1 and TRBJ2-3): EADIYQTPRYLVIGTGKKITLECSQTMGHDKMYWYQQDPGMELHLIHYSYGVNSTEKGDLSSESTVSRIRTEHFPLTLESARPSHTSQYLCATSGTATDTQYFGPGTRLTVL.

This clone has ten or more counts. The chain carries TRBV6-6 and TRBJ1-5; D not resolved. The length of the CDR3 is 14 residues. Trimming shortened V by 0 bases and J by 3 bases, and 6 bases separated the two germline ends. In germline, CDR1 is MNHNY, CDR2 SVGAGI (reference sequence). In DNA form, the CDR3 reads TGTGCCAGCAGTTACTCTGCGTCCAATCAGCCCCAGCATTTT. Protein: CASSYSASNQPQHF.

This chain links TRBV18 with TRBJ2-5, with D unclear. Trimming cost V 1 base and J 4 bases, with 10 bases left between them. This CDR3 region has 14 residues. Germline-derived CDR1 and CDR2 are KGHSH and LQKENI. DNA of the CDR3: TGTGCCAGCTCACCACTGACCCAAAGAGAGACCCAGTACTTC. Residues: CASSPLTQRETQYF.

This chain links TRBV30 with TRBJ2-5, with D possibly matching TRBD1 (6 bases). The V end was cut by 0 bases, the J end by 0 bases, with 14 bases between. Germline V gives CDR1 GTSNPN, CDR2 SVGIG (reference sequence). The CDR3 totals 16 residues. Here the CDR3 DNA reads TGTGCCTGGAGTGTACAGTCAGGGGTGGACCAAGAGACCCAGTACTTC. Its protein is CAWSVQSGVDQETQYF.

Written as DNA, the CDR3 is TGTGCCAGCAGCCCCCGACAGGGGATGGCTTTCTTT. Protein product: CASSPRQGMAFF. V gene TRBV12-1 combines with J gene TRBJ1-1; TRBD1 is the table's D call and was not checked against the DNA. TRBV12-1 is designated a pseudogene. CDR3 length equals 12 residues.

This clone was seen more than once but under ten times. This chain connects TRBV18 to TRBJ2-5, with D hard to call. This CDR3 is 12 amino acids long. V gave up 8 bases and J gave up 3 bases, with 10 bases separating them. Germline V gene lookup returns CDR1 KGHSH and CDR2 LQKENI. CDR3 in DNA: TGTGCCAGCCGTGCAGAAAAAGAGACCCAGTACTTC. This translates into CASRAEKETQYF.

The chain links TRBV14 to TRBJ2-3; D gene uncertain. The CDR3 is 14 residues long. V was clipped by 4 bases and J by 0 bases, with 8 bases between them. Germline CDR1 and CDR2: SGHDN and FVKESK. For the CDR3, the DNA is TGTGCCAGCAGCCCGGGTACCAGCACAGATACGCAGTATTTT. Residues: CASSPGTSTDTQYF.

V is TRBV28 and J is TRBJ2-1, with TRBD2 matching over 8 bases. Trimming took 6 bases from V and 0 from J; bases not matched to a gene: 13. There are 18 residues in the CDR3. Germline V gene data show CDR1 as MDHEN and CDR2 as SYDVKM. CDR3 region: CASSPVPLAGSSYNEQFF. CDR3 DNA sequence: TGTGCCAGCAGCCCGGTCCCGTTAGCGGGAAGCTCCTACAATGAGCAGTTCTTC.

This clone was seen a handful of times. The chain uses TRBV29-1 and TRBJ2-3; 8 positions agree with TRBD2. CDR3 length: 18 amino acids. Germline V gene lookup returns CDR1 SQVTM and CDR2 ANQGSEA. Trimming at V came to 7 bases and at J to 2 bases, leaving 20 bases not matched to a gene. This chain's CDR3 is CSAEGAIVRTSPTDTQYF. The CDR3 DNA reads TGCAGCGCCGAGGGTGCGATAGTTCGGACTAGCCCCACAGATACGCAGTATTTT.